Below are 27 T cell receptor beta chains sequenced from a single sample in a study of radiotherapy plus CTLA-4 blockade in lung cancer. The data were produced by immunoSEQ multiplex PCR, yet TCRdb's version contains in-frame clones alone and is incomplete. This table has 30,000 to 40,000 clones, approximately 77% appearing once. The sample was peripheral blood, taken from a patient treated with radiotherapy plus ipilimumab. Receptors were obtained from a human donor with non-small cell lung cancer whose response to radiotherapy plus ipilimumab could not be evaluated.

The chain combines TRBV5-5 with TRBJ2-7; 9 bases align to TRBD1. The ends lost 4 bases at V and 7 bases at J; junction bases unmatched: 12. The CDR3 extends over 15 amino acids. Germline V gene data show CDR1 as SGHKS and CDR2 as YYEKEE (reference sequence). CDR3 sequence: CASSPWTGVFGEQYF. The CDR3 nucleotides are TGTGCCAGCAGCCCCTGGACAGGGGTGTTTGGGGAGCAGTACTTC.

This clone was seen more than once but under ten times. The CDR3 DNA follows: TGCGCCAGCAGCTTCCCCGCAGGTCAAGAGACCCAGTACTTC. It translates to CASSFPAGQETQYF. The genes are TRBV5-1 and TRBJ2-5, with D unresolved. Germline assignment: CDR1 SGHRS and CDR2 YFSETQ. The CDR3 covers 14 residues. V lost 2 bases to trimming and J lost 2 bases, with 10 bases between them.

The chain recombines TRBV5-1 with TRBJ2-3; TRBD2 agrees at 11 bases. V shed 3 bases, J shed 2 bases, and the junction held 5 bases outside the gene matches. The CDR3 sequence is 16 residues long. Germline CDR1 reads SGHRS; CDR2 reads YFSETQ. In DNA form, the CDR3 reads TGCGCCAGCAGCTCTGGACTAGCGGGTTCCACAGATACGCAGTATTTT. Protein sequence: CASSSGLAGSTDTQYF.

The chain has TRBV28 and TRBJ2-1; D possibly corresponds to TRBD1 (5 bases). The germline V gene encodes CDR1 MDHEN and CDR2 SYDVKM. V lost 7 bases and J lost 0, with 13 bases in between. The CDR3 totals 15 residues. In nucleotides, the CDR3 is TGTGCCAGCAACACTCAGGGTAACTCCTACAATGAGCAGTTCTTC. Protein: CASNTQGNSYNEQFF. The full variable domain, in which reference TRBV28 and TRBJ2-1 provide the parts outside the CDR3, is DVKVTQSSRYLVKRTGEKVFLECVQDMDHENMFWYRQDPGLGLRLIYFSYDVKMKEKGDIPEGYSVSREKKERFSLILESASTNQTSMYLCASNTQGNSYNEQFFGPGTRLTVL.

The chain couples TRBV6-5 to TRBJ1-4, with D possibly TRBD1 on 5 matching bases. The CDR3 loop spans 14 amino acids. CDR1 is MNHEY and CDR2 is SVGAGI in the germline V gene. V shed 2 bases and J shed 7 bases, with 11 bases lying between them. This chain's CDR3 is CASSYSGAGEKLFF. DNA for the CDR3: TGTGCCAGCAGTTACAGTGGGGCAGGTGAAAAACTGTTTTTT.

This chain links TRBV7-6 with TRBJ2-2; the match to TRBD2 covers 12 bases. The CDR3 consists of 18 residues. The V gene end was trimmed by 1 base and the J gene end by 0 bases; junction bases not matched to a gene: 3. Germline values: CDR1 SGHVS, CDR2 FNYEAQ. CDR3 coding DNA: TGTGCCAGCAGCTTAGAACTAGCGGGAGGAGCGAACACCGGGGAGCTGTTTTTT. Residues: CASSLELAGGANTGELFF.

This clone was found a few times. The rearrangement uses TRBV7-7 and TRBJ2-7, with 7 bases matching TRBD1. This CDR3 spans 14 amino acids. Germline trimming cut 0 bases from V and 5 bases from J; bases unmatched to any gene: 4. The germline CDR1 and CDR2 sequences are SSHAT and FNYEAQ (reference sequence). The CDR3 coding sequence is TGTGCCAGCAGCTTAGCAGGGGGCCGGGACGAGCAGTACTTC. The encoded protein is CASSLAGGRDEQYF. The full variable domain, completed using reference TRBV7-7 and TRBJ2-7, is GAGVSQSPRYKVTKRGQDVTLRCDPISSHATLYWYQQALGQGPEFLTYFNYEAQPDKSGLPSDRFSAERPEGSISTLTIQRTEQRDSAMYRCASSLAGGRDEQYFGPGTRLTVT.

The chain carries TRBV6-1 and TRBJ1-6; 7 bases line up with TRBD1. Germline loops: CDR1 MNHNS, CDR2 SASEGT. CDR3 length: 18 residues. Losses at the gene ends were 2 bases for V and 0 bases for J; bases not matched to a gene: 7. CDR3 DNA sequence: TGTGCCAGCAGTGAAAGGGGGCCAGAGAGCTCCTATAATTCACCCCTCCACTTT. Encoded protein: CASSERGPESSYNSPLHF.

This clone came up a few times. The chain carries TRBV10-3 and TRBJ2-5; 7 bases match TRBD1. The V and J ends lost 2 bases and 7 bases, in that order; junction bases with no gene match: 7. The CDR3 sequence is 14 residues long. CDR1 is ENHRY and CDR2 is SYGVKD in the germline V gene. CDR3 sequence reads: CAISETDRDGTQYF. The CDR3 bases are TGTGCCATCAGTGAGACTGACAGGGATGGGACCCAGTACTTC.

The chain couples TRBV9 to TRBJ1-4; no firm D call. Trimming took 4 bases from V and 0 from J, leaving 7 bases between them. Looked up from germline, CDR1 is SGDLS and CDR2 is YYNGEE. The CDR3 runs 14 residues. The DNA of the CDR3 is TGTGCCAGCAGCCCCAGGTCAACTAATGAAAAACTGTTTTTT. It codes for CASSPRSTNEKLFF.

The J gene is TRBJ2-7, the V gene TRBV6-5; 9 nucleotides align to TRBD1. This CDR3 comprises 15 residues. Per the germline V gene, CDR1 is MNHEY and CDR2 is SVGAGI. V shed 0 bases and J 4 bases; nucleotides not matched to a gene: 4. The CDR3 reads CASSYSAGTGYEQYF. In DNA, the CDR3 is TGTGCCAGCAGTTACTCAGCCGGGACAGGGTACGAGCAGTACTTC.

In DNA, the CDR3 is TGTGCCAGCAGCGTAGGGACTAGCAGACAAGAGACCCAGTACTTC. Translated, it gives CASSVGTSRQETQYF. V gene TRBV5-4 combines with J gene TRBJ2-5, with 9 bases lining up with TRBD2. The germline V gene encodes CDR1 SGHNT and CDR2 YYREEE (reference sequence). This CDR3 is 15 amino acids long. V shed 4 bases, J shed 2 bases, and the junction held 6 bases outside the gene matches.

The CDR3 DNA sequence: TGTGCCAGCAGCTCCCCGGGACATCGGGAGACCCAGTACTTC. This translates into CASSSPGHRETQYF. The genes are TRBV6-7 and TRBJ2-5; TRBD1 is a possible D gene (6 bases). TRBV6-7 carries the ORF label, with uncertain function. The CDR3 runs 14 residues. V was cut by 6 bases and J by 5 bases, with 16 bases left in between.

The rearrangement joins TRBV5-5 to TRBJ1-4; D is undetermined. Deletions cut 3 bases from V and 1 base from J, with 13 bases between. Germline CDR1 and CDR2: SGHKS and YYEKEE (reference sequence). The CDR3 totals 16 residues. CDR3 DNA sequence: TGTGCCAGCAGCTGGAGGGTGGTGAAAACTAATGAAAAACTGTTTTTT. Its translation is CASSWRVVKTNEKLFF.

The V call is TRBV9, the J call TRBJ2-3; 8 nucleotides line up with TRBD2. The germline CDR1 and CDR2 sequences are SGDLS and YYNGEE. This CDR3 has 15 amino acids. The V segment lost 3 bases and the J segment 0 bases; nucleotides outside the gene matches: 3. CDR3 sequence (DNA): TGTGCCAGCAGCGCACTAGCGGCGAGCACAGATACGCAGTATTTT. Encoded protein: CASSALAASTDTQYF.

The gene calls are TRBV4-1 and TRBJ2-1, with D possibly being TRBD2 (5 bases). This CDR3 is built from 15 residues. V was clipped by 5 bases and J by 3 bases, with 14 bases between them. In germline, CDR1 is MGHRA, CDR2 YSYEKL. CDR3 sequence reads: CASSSDSNYYNEQFF. The CDR3 region has the DNA TGCGCCAGCAGCTCGGACTCGAACTACTACAATGAGCAGTTCTTC.

The rearrangement joins TRBV6-5 to TRBJ2-7, with 7 bases aligning to TRBD1. CDR3 size: 12 residues. Trimming at V came to 7 bases and at J to 3 bases, leaving 3 bases not matched to a gene. Germline V gene data show CDR1 as MNHEY and CDR2 as SVGAGI. The CDR3 region has the DNA TGTGCCAGCAATCAGGGGGACTACGAGCAGTACTTC. It is translated as CASNQGDYEQYF.

This CDR3 is CASSLTTTYNEQFF. The CDR3 bases are TGTGCCAGCAGTCTCACAACGACCTACAATGAGCAGTTCTTC. The rearrangement joins TRBV6-5 to TRBJ2-1, with D hard to call. The length of the CDR3 is 14 residues. CDR1 is MNHEY and CDR2 is SVGAGI in the germline V gene. The V end was cut by 5 bases, the J end by 2 bases, with 10 bases between.

J is TRBJ2-2 and V is TRBV5-1; the match to TRBD1 covers 8 bases. CDR1 is SGHRS and CDR2 is YFSETQ in the germline V gene. J gave up 7 bases and V 0 bases, and 5 bases lay outside the gene matches. The CDR3 runs to 15 residues. In nucleotides, the CDR3 is TGCGCCAGCAGCTTGGCTTCCGACAGGGGCGGGGAGCTGTTTTTT. As protein: CASSLASDRGGELFF.

This clone was detected once. The chain couples TRBV5-1 to TRBJ2-1, with 9 nucleotides matching TRBD2. The trim removed 3 bases at V and 6 bases at J, leaving 7 bases unmatched. Per the germline V gene, CDR1 is SGHRS and CDR2 is YFSETQ. The CDR3 has 15 residues. CDR3 in DNA: TGCGCCAGCAGCTCCATGCCGGGACTAGCCAATGAGCAGTTCTTC. Translating gives CASSSMPGLANEQFF.

The J gene is TRBJ2-3, the V gene TRBV7-8, with 8 nucleotides matching TRBD2. This CDR3 region has 15 residues. Looked up from germline, CDR1 is SGHVS and CDR2 is FQNEAQ. The V segment lost 6 bases and the J segment 5 bases; nucleotides outside the gene matches: 10. In DNA form, the CDR3 reads TGTGCCAGCAGAAAGACCGGGACTAGAATAGATACGCAGTATTTT. Protein product: CASRKTGTRIDTQYF.

The chain recombines TRBV29-1 with TRBJ2-4; TRBD2 aligns across 7 bases. The V gene's germline CDR1 is SQVTM and CDR2 ANQGSEA. Trimming at V came to 6 bases and at J to 7 bases, leaving 12 bases not matched to a gene. The CDR3 is 14 residues long. The CDR3 DNA follows: TGCAGCGTCGGCGCTAGCGGCTATTACAACATTCAGTACTTC. It is translated as CSVGASGYYNIQYF.

The genes are TRBV11-2 and TRBJ1-1; 8 bases fit TRBD1. The CDR3 spans 17 residues. CDR1 is SGHAT and CDR2 is FQNNGV in the germline V gene. The V segment lost 2 bases and the J segment 1 base; nucleotides outside the gene matches: 9. The chain's CDR3 is CASSLIGRGRGNTEAFF. The CDR3, as DNA: TGTGCCAGCAGCTTAATAGGCAGGGGGCGCGGGAACACTGAAGCTTTCTTT. The complete variable domain, with remaining parts taken from reference TRBV11-2 and TRBJ1-1, reads EAGVAQSPRYKIIEKRQSVAFWCNPISGHATLYWYQQILGQGPKLLIQFQNNGVVDDSQLPKDRFSAERLKGVDSTLKIQPAKLEDSAVYLCASSLIGRGRGNTEAFFGQGTRLTVV.

The CDR3 sequence: CASSHNPGLAGDTQYF. In nucleotides, the CDR3 is TGCGCCAGCAGCCACAACCCGGGACTAGCGGGAGATACGCAGTATTTT. V gene TRBV4-1 combines with J gene TRBJ2-3; 12 bases match TRBD2. Unmatched junction bases numbered 6, after V lost 3 bases and J lost 5 bases. Germline V gene lookup returns CDR1 MGHRA and CDR2 YSYEKL. CDR3 length: 16 residues.

On this clone: The sample holds other DNA sequences that translate to the same CDR3. The CDR3 DNA reads TGTGCCAGCAGCCCCTTTAAGACTAGCGGGAGTGGGGAGCAGTACTTC. This encodes CASSPFKTSGSGEQYF. V and J are TRBV14 and TRBJ2-7; TRBD2 matches at 12 bases. Per the germline V gene, CDR1 is SGHDN and CDR2 is FVKESK. Trimming cost V 4 bases and J 7 bases; bases outside gene matches: 11. This CDR3 spans 16 amino acids. The variable domain in full, completed from reference TRBV14 and TRBJ2-7, reads EAGVTQFPSHSVIEKGQTVTLRCDPISGHDNLYWYRRVMGKEIKFLLHFVKESKQDESGMPNNRFLAERTGGTYSTLKVQPAELEDSGVYFCASSPFKTSGSGEQYFGPGTRLTVT.

The V gene is TRBV19, the J gene TRBJ2-4; D not resolved. Germline V gene sequence: CDR1 LNHDA, CDR2 SQIVND (reference sequence). The V gene lost 5 bases and the J gene lost 0 bases, with 8 bases spanning the gap. This CDR3 region has 14 residues. The CDR3 DNA follows: TGTGCCAGTAGTTCGCCGGGAGCCAAAAACATTCAGTACTTC. It codes for CASSSPGAKNIQYF.

This clone appeared many times. The chain has TRBV6-5 and TRBJ1-5; D gene unclear. This CDR3 has 13 amino acids. Germline-derived CDR1 and CDR2 are MNHEY and SVGAGI. The V end lost 3 bases, the J end lost 3 bases, and 6 bases lay between the germline ends. CDR3 nucleotides: TGTGCCAGCAGTTATCAAAACAATCAGCCCCAGCATTTT. Residues: CASSYQNNQPQHF.